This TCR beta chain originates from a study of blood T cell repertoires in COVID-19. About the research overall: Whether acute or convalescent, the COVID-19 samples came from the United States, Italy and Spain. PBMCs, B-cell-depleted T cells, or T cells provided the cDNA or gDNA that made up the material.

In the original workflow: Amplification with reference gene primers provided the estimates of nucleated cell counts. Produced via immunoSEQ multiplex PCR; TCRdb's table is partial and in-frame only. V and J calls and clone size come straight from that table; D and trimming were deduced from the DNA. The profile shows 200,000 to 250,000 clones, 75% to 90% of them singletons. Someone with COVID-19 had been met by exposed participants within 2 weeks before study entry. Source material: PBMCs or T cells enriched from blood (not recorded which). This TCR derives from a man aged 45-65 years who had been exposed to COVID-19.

The CDR3 DNA sequence: TGTGCCAGCAGCAGGAGGGGGCGGGAGGCGGTGGAGACCCAGTACTTC. Translating it yields CASSRRGREAVETQYF. The rearrangement uses TRBV28 and TRBJ2-5, with D possibly TRBD2 on 8 matching bases. This CDR3 has 16 residues. Trimming removed 6 bases at V and 5 bases at J, with 22 bases between. Germline lookup yields CDR1 MDHEN and CDR2 SYDVKM.